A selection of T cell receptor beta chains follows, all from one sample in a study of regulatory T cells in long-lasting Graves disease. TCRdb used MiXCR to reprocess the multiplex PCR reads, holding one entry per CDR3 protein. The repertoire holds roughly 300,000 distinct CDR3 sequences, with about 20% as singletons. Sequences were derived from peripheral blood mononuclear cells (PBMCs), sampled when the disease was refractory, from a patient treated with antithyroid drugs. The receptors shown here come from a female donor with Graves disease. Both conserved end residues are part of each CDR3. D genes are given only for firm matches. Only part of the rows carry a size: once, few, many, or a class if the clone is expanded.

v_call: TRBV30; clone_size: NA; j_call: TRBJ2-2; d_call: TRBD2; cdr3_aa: CAWSVQPLTSGTGELFF; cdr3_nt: TGTGCCTGGAGTGTACAACCCCTGACTAGCGGGACTGGGGAGCTGTTTTTT
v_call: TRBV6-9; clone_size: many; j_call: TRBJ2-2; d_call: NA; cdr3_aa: CASSYLARTNTGELFF; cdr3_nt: TGTGCCAGCAGTTACCTAGCCAGAACGAACACCGGGGAGCTGTTTTTT
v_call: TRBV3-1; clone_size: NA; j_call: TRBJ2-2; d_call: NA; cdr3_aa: CASSQGRSLTGELFF; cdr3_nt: TGTGCCAGCAGCCAAGGACGGAGTCTAACCGGGGAGCTGTTTTTT
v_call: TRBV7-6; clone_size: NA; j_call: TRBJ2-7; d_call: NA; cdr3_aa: CASSCLDRHLSYEQYF; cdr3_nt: TGTGCCAGCAGCTGCCTCGACCGACACCTCTCCTACGAGCAGTACTTC
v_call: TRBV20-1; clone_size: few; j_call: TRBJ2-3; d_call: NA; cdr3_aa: CSADRWVGDTDTQYF; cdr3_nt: TGCAGTGCCGATAGGTGGGTGGGGGACACAGATACGCAGTATTTT
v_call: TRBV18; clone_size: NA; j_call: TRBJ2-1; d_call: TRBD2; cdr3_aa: CASSPGLAGVLFF; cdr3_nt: TGTGCCAGCTCACCGGGCCTAGCGGGAGTCCTGTTCTTC
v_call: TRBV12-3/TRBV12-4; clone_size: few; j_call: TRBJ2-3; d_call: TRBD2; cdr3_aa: CASSLSGSTQYF; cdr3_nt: TGTGCCAGCAGTTTAAGCGGGAGTACGCAGTATTTT
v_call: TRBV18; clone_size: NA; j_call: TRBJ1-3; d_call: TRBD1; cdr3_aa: CASSPGQVSSGNTIYF; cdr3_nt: TGTGCCAGCTCACCCGGACAGGTTTCCTCTGGAAACACCATATATTTT
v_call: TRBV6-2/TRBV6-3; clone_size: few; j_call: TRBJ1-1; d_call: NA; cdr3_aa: CASSYSPTGDYSNTEAFF; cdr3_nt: TGTGCCAGCAGTTACTCGCCGACGGGTGATTACTCGAACACTGAAGCTTTCTTT
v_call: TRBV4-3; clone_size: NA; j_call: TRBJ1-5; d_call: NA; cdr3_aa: CASSQEREYQPQHF; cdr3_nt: TGCGCCAGCAGCCAAGAAAGGGAGTATCAGCCCCAGCATTTT
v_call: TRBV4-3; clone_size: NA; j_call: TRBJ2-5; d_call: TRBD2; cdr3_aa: CASNRLAGETQYF; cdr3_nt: TGCGCCAGCAACCGGCTAGCGGGGGAGACCCAGTACTTC
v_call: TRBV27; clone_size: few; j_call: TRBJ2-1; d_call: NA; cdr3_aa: CASSYSDSARSYNEQFF; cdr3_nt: TGTGCCAGCAGTTACTCCGACTCCGCGCGTTCCTACAATGAGCAGTTCTTC
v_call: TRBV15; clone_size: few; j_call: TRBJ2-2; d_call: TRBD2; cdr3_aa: CATGAGGTGELFF; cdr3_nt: TGTGCCACCGGAGCGGGGGGCACCGGGGAGCTGTTTTTT
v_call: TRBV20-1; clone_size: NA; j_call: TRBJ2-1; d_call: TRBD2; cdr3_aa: CSARATSGFDDEQFF; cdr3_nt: TGCAGTGCTAGGGCCACTAGCGGGTTTGACGATGAGCAGTTCTTC
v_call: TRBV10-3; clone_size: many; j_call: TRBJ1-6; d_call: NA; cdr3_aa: CAISEGLLRDNSPLHF; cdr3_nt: TGTGCCATCAGTGAGGGACTCTTGAGGGATAATTCACCCCTCCACTTT
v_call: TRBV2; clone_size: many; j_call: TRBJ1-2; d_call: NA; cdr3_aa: CASSEHYGYTF; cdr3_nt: TGTGCCAGCAGTGAGCACTATGGCTACACCTTC
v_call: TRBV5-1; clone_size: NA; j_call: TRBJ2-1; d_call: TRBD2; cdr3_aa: CASSLGGGSYNEQFF; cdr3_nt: TGCGCCAGCAGCTTGGGGGGAGGGTCCTACAATGAGCAGTTCTTC
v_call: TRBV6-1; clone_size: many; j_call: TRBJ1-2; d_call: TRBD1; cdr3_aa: CASSPGQLYGYTF; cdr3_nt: TGTGCCAGCAGTCCGGGACAGCTCTATGGCTACACCTTC
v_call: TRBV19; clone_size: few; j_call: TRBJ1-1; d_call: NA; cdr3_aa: CASSIFGSIEAFF; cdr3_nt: TGTGCCAGTAGTATATTCGGCAGCATTGAAGCTTTCTTT
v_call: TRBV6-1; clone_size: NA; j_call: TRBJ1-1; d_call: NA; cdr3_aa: CASSTSGGRNTEAFF; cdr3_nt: TGTGCCAGCAGTACAAGCGGGGGCAGGAACACTGAAGCTTTCTTT
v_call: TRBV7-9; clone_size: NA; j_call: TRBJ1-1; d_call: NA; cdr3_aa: CASSYSGRKNTEAFF; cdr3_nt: TGTGCCAGCAGCTACTCGGGACGGAAGAACACTGAAGCTTTCTTT
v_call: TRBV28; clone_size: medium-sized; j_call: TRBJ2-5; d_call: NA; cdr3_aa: CASSLFSPIRWVQETQYF; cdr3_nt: TGTGCCAGCAGTTTATTTAGCCCTATTCGATGGGTTCAAGAGACCCAGTACTTC
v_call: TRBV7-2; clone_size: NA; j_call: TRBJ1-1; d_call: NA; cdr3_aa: CASSLVPGLNTEASF; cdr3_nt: TGTGCCAGCAGCTTAGTCCCGGGATTGAACACTGAAGCTTCCTTT
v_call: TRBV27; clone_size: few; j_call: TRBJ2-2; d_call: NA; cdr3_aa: CASSLVHPGELFF; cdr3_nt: TGTGCCAGCAGTTTGGTACACCCCGGGGAGCTGTTTTTT
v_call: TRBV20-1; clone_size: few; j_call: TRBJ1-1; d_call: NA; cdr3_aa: CSAIQSLANTEAFF; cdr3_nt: TGCAGTGCTATACAGAGCTTGGCGAACACTGAAGCTTTCTTT
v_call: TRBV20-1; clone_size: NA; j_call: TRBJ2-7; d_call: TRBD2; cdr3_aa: CSARDRLAGVGEQYF; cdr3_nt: TGCAGTGCTAGAGATCGACTAGCGGGAGTGGGGGAGCAGTACTTC
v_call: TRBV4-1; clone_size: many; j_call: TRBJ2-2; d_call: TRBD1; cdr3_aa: CASQDRGNTGELFF; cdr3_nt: TGCGCCAGTCAGGACAGGGGGAACACCGGGGAGCTGTTTTTT
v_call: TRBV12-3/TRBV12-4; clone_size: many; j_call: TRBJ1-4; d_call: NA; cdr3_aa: CASREQGRGEKLFF; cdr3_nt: TGTGCCAGCAGAGAACAGGGAAGGGGGGAAAAACTGTTTTTT
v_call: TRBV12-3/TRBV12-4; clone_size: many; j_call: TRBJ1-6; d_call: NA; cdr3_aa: CASIGSYNSPLHF; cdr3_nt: TGTGCCAGTATAGGGTCCTATAATTCACCCCTCCACTTT
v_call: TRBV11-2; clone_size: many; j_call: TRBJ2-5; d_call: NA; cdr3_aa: CASSPSTGRETQYF; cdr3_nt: TGTGCCAGCAGCCCCTCAACAGGGAGGGAGACCCAGTACTTC
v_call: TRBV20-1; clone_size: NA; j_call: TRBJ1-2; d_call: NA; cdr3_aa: CSARDRLGYGYTF; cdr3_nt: TGCAGTGCTAGAGATCGGTTAGGGTATGGCTACACCTTC
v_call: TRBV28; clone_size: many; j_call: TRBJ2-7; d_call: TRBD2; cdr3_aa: CASSGEGTSGRHF; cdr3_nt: TGTGCCAGCAGTGGGGAGGGGACTAGCGGGAGGCACTTC
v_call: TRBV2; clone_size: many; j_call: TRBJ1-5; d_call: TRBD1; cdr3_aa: CASSNRGADQPQHF; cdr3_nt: TGTGCCAGCAGTAACAGGGGTGCCGATCAGCCCCAGCATTTT
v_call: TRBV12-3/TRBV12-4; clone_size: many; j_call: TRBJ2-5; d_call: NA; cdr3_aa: CASSLEHQTQYF; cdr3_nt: TGTGCCAGCAGTTTGGAGCACCAGACCCAGTACTTC
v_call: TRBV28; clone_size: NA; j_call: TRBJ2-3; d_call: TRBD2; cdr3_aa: CASRTLSGGFTDTQYF; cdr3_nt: TGTGCCAGCAGAACTCTGAGCGGGGGGTTCACAGATACGCAGTATTTT
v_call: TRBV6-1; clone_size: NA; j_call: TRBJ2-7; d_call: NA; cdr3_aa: CASIPPRAVPSSYEQYF; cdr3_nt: TGTGCCAGCATCCCCCCCCGGGCGGTTCCGAGCTCCTACGAGCAGTACTTC
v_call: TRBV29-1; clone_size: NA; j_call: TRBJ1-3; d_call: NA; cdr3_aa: CSYGDIGNTTYF; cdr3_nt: TGCAGTTACGGGGACATCGGAAACACCACATATTTT
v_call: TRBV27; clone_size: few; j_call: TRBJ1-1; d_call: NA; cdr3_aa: CASSHTVNTEAFF; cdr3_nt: TGTGCCAGCAGCCATACGGTGAACACTGAAGCTTTCTTT
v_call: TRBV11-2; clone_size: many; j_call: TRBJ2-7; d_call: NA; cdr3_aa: CASSQIRGRINPSYEQYF; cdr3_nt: TGTGCCAGCAGCCAGATTAGGGGACGGATTAATCCGTCCTACGAGCAGTACTTC
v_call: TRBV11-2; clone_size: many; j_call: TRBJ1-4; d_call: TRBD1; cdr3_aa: CASSQADRAVEKLFF; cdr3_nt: TGCGCCAGCAGCCAAGCGGACAGGGCTGTGGAAAAACTGTTTTTT
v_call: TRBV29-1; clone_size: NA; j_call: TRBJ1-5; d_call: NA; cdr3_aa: CSARGGLQPQHF; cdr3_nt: TGCAGCGCTCGGGGGGGGTTACAGCCCCAGCATTTT
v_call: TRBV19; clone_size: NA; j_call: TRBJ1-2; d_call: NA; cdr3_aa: CASRTMTAVKANYGYTF; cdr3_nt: TGTGCCAGTAGAACCATGACAGCGGTGAAGGCTAACTATGGCTACACCTTC
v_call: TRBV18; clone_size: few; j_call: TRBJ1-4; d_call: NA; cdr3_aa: CASSLLMDTNEKLFF; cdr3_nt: TGTGCCAGCTCACTTCTCATGGACACCAATGAAAAACTGTTTTTT
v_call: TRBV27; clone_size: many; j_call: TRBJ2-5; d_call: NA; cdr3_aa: CASGSRGNLYQETQYF; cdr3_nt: TGTGCCAGTGGATCCAGGGGAAACTTGTACCAAGAGACCCAGTACTTC
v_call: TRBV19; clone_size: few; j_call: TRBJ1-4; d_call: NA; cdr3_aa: CASSPKGHTNEKLFF; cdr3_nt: TGTGCCAGTAGTCCCAAGGGGCATACTAATGAAAAACTGTTTTTT
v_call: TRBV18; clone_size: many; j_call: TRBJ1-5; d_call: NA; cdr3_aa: CASSPDGKPQHF; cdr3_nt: TGTGCCAGCTCACCGGACGGCAAGCCCCAGCATTTT
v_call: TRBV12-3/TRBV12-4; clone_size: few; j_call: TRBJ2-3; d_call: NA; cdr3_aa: CASSFRLGADTQYF; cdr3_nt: TGTGCCAGCAGTTTTAGATTAGGGGCCGATACGCAGTATTTT
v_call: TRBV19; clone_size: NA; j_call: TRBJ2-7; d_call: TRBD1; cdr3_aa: CASSISGQGAYEQYF; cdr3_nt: TGTGCCAGTAGTATTTCGGGACAGGGGGCGTACGAGCAGTACTTC
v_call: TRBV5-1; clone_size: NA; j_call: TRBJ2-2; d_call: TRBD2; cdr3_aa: CASGSGRLNTGELFF; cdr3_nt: TGCGCCAGCGGGAGCGGGAGATTGAACACCGGGGAGCTGTTTTTT
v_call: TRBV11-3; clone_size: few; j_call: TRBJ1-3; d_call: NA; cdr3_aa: CASSLGTGNTIYF; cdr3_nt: TGTGCCAGCAGCTTAGGAACAGGAAACACCATATATTTT
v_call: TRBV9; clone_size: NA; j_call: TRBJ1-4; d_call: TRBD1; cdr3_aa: CASSVDGQGAYEKLFF; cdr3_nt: TGTGCCAGCAGCGTAGACGGACAGGGGGCGTACGAAAAACTGTTTTTT
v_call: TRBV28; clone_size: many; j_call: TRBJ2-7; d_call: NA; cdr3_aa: CATRPGGGRRNYEQYF; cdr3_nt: TGTGCCACACGACCTGGGGGTGGAAGAAGAAACTACGAGCAGTACTTC
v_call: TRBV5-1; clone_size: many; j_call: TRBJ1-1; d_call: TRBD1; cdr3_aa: CASSFLGQGGTEAFF; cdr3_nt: TGCGCCAGCAGCTTTCTGGGACAGGGAGGGACTGAAGCTTTCTTT
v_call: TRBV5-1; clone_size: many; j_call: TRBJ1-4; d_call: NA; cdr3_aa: CASSFGGITNEKLFF; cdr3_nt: TGCGCCAGCAGCTTTGGAGGAATAACTAATGAAAAACTGTTTTTT
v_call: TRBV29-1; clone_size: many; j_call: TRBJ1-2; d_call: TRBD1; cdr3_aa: CSVDRGPNYGYTF; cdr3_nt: TGCAGCGTCGACAGGGGGCCTAACTATGGCTACACCTTC
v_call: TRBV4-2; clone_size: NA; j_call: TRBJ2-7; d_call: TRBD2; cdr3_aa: CASSQVSGASYEQYF; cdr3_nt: TGTGCCAGCAGCCAAGTGAGCGGGGCCAGCTACGAGCAGTACTTC
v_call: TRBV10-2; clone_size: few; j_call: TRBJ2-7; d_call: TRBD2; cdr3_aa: CASGLAGEGVGHEQYF; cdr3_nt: TGCGCCAGTGGACTAGCGGGAGAGGGGGTGGGCCACGAGCAGTACTTC